The 18 T cell receptor beta chains given below trace back to one sample, sequenced in a study of OX40 agonist ivuxolimab in advanced cancers. The table came from immunoSEQ multiplex PCR; TCRdb's copy has only in-frame clones and leaves some out. Among around 69,000 clones listed, 80% to 90% were seen once. The sequencing here drew on CD4+ or CD8+ T cells sorted from blood, taken in a trial of the OX40 agonist ivuxolimab. All receptors come from an adult with an advanced solid tumor such as melanoma, head and neck, liver or kidney cancer.

CDR3 coding DNA: TGTGCCAGCTCACCATTATCTCGGTCTGGAAACACCATATATTTT. As protein: CASSPLSRSGNTIYF. This chain uses TRBV18 with TRBJ1-3, with D unresolved. This CDR3 is built from 15 residues. Trimming removed 2 bases from V and 1 base from J, with 9 bases in between. Germline V gene data show CDR1 as KGHSH and CDR2 as LQKENI. The variable domain in full, completed from reference TRBV18 and TRBJ1-3, reads NAGVMQNPRHLVRRRGQEARLRCSPMKGHSHVYWYRQLPEEGLKFMVYLQKENIIDESGMPKERFSAEFPKEGPSILRIQQVVRGDSAAYFCASSPLSRSGNTIYFGEGSWLTVV.

V gene TRBV6-6 combines with J gene TRBJ1-1; maybe TRBD1 (6 bases). The germline V gene has CDR1 MNHNY and CDR2 SVGAGI (reference sequence). Between the trimmed V and J ends, which lost 6 bases and 9 bases, there was a span of 17 bases. The CDR3 is made up of 13 amino acids. As DNA, the CDR3 is TGTGCCAGCAGCGCAGAGATACAGGGAAAAGCTTTCTTT. It translates to CASSAEIQGKAFF.

This chain connects TRBV27 to TRBJ2-7, with D possibly matching TRBD2 (5 bases). Germline lookup yields CDR1 MNHEY and CDR2 SMNVEV (reference sequence). The V gene lost 6 bases and the J gene lost 6 bases, with 30 bases spanning the gap. The CDR3 length is 18 residues. DNA for the CDR3: TGTGCCAGCAGCCTCCGAGGGATTAGCTCCTATTATATCTCCGAGCAGTACTTC. Its protein is CASSLRGISSYYISEQYF.

This clone occurred a few times. J is TRBJ1-1 and V is TRBV19; 8 nucleotides agree with TRBD1. V was pared by 5 bases and J by 4 bases, with 6 bases of the junction left unmatched. Looked up from germline, CDR1 is LNHDA and CDR2 is SQIVND (reference sequence). The CDR3 is made up of 14 amino acids. This CDR3 reads CASSPRTGPTEAFF. CDR3 coding DNA: TGTGCCAGTAGTCCGAGGACAGGGCCCACTGAAGCTTTCTTT.

The gene calls are TRBV4-3 and TRBJ2-3; 8 bases map to TRBD1. CDR3 length: 16 amino acids. With 3 bases clipped from V and 5 bases from J, the junction kept 10 bases outside the gene matches. CDR1 LGHNA and CDR2 YSLEER come from the germline V gene. CDR3 amino acids: CASSHGDRGQGDTQYF. CDR3 coding DNA: TGCGCCAGCAGCCATGGAGACAGGGGCCAGGGAGATACGCAGTATTTT.

CDR3 residues: CASSPPLREDPYNEQFF. Written as DNA, the CDR3 is TGTGCCAGCAGCCCACCCCTCCGGGAGGATCCCTACAATGAGCAGTTCTTC. V and J are TRBV11-3 and TRBJ2-1; 7 bases are shared with TRBD2. CDR1 SGHNT and CDR2 YENEEA come from the germline V gene. The CDR3 has 17 residues. Losses at the gene ends were 5 bases for V and 2 bases for J; bases not matched to a gene: 12.

The chain is built from TRBV4-1 and TRBJ1-1, with TRBD1 identical over 7 bases. Germline CDR1 MGHRA, CDR2 YSYEKL. This CDR3 is 16 amino acids long. V lost 5 bases and J lost 6; bases outside the gene matches: 15. This CDR3 reads CASSSRTGLQSPEAFF. The CDR3 DNA sequence: TGCGCCAGCAGCAGTAGGACAGGTCTGCAAAGTCCTGAAGCTTTCTTT.

This chain links TRBV5-1 with TRBJ2-3, with 10 bases identical to TRBD2. Germline assignment: CDR1 SGHRS and CDR2 YFSETQ. Unmatched junction bases numbered 6, after V lost 4 bases and J lost 1 base. This CDR3 spans 16 amino acids. The CDR3 protein is CASSRTGLAGTDTQYF. The CDR3 region has the DNA TGCGCCAGCAGCCGAACCGGACTAGCGGGCACAGATACGCAGTATTTT.

The chain links TRBV11-2 to TRBJ2-1; 10 bases agree with TRBD2. The CDR3 length is 16 residues. Germline assignment: CDR1 SGHAT and CDR2 FQNNGV. J lost 8 bases, V lost 5 bases, and 12 bases had no gene match. DNA for the CDR3: TGTGCCAGCAGCGCGCGTCTAGCGGGAGTAATGGATGAGCAGTTCTTC. Protein sequence: CASSARLAGVMDEQFF.

The chain couples TRBV5-1 to TRBJ2-6; D is unresolved. The V gene's germline CDR1 is SGHRS and CDR2 YFSETQ. The V end lost 1 base, the J end lost 3 bases, and 14 bases lay between the germline ends. The CDR3 consists of 17 residues. The CDR3 nucleotides read TGCGCCAGCAGCTTGTTAGGGATAAATGGTGGGGCCAACGTCCTGACTTTC. This gives the protein CASSLLGINGGANVLTF.

V and J are TRBV7-3 and TRBJ2-6; TRBD2 might be the D (6 bases). The CDR3 is 15 amino acids. Germline V lookup: CDR1 SGHTA, CDR2 FQGTGA. V gave up 5 bases and J gave up 0 bases, with 8 bases separating them. For the CDR3, the DNA is TGTGCCAGCAGCATGGGAGGCTCTGGGGCCAACGTCCTGACTTTC. As protein: CASSMGGSGANVLTF. The variable domain in full, with the rest retrieved from reference TRBV7-3 and TRBJ2-6, is GAGVSQTPSNKVTEKGKYVELRCDPISGHTALYWYRQSLGQGPEFLIYFQGTGAADDSGLPNDRFFAVRPEGSVSTLKIQRTERGDSAVYLCASSMGGSGANVLTFGAGSRLTVL.

The CDR3: CASSPRGGAGRSSYNEQFF. The CDR3 nucleotides are TGTGCCAGCTCACCTCGCGGGGGGGCCGGCCGGAGCTCCTACAATGAGCAGTTCTTC. This chain connects TRBV18 to TRBJ2-1; 9 bases fit TRBD2. J was trimmed by 0 bases and V by 3 bases; bases with no gene match: 12. Per germline, CDR1 KGHSH and CDR2 LQKENI. The CDR3 is 19 amino acids. Full variable domain (missing parts from reference TRBV18 and TRBJ2-1): NAGVMQNPRHLVRRRGQEARLRCSPMKGHSHVYWYRQLPEEGLKFMVYLQKENIIDESGMPKERFSAEFPKEGPSILRIQQVVRGDSAAYFCASSPRGGAGRSSYNEQFFGPGTRLTVL.

V usage is TRBV27 and J usage is TRBJ1-1; D is perhaps TRBD1 (5 bases). V gave up 7 bases and J gave up 11 bases, with 8 bases separating them. The CDR3 covers 9 residues. Germline CDR1 is MNHEY and CDR2 is SMNVEV (reference sequence). The CDR3 sequence is CASTWGAFF. CDR3 nucleotide sequence: TGTGCCAGCACCTGGGGGGCTTTCTTT.

This clone was detected once. The chain has TRBV15 and TRBJ2-5, with D perhaps given as TRBD1 or TRBD2 (5 bases each). The CDR3 is made up of 16 amino acids. Trimming removed 1 base at V and 0 bases at J, with 12 bases between. CDR1 and CDR2 (germline): LNHNV, YYDKDF (reference sequence). CDR3 protein: CATSRVLGADQETQYF. The CDR3 region has the DNA TGTGCCACCAGCAGAGTTCTCGGGGCAGACCAAGAGACCCAGTACTTC.

The chain uses TRBV5-4 and TRBJ2-1; D not certain. Trimming stripped 6 bases from V and 5 bases from J, with 12 bases between. Germline assignment: CDR1 SGHNT and CDR2 YYREEE (reference sequence). There are 13 residues in the CDR3. The CDR3 region is CASNLAPNNEQFF. The CDR3 region has the DNA TGTGCCAGCAACCTTGCCCCGAACAATGAGCAGTTCTTC.

This CDR3 is CASSVVTGLYNEQFF. As DNA, the CDR3 is TGTGCCAGCAGCGTAGTAACAGGATTATACAATGAGCAGTTCTTC. The chain combines TRBV9 with TRBJ2-1; tentatively, D is TRBD1 (5 bases). V lost 0 bases to trimming and J lost 4 bases, with 11 bases between them. The germline V gene has CDR1 SGDLS and CDR2 YYNGEE. The length of the CDR3 is 15 residues.

The chain joins TRBV18 to TRBJ1-1, with D hard to call. This CDR3 region has 15 residues. Looked up from germline, CDR1 is KGHSH and CDR2 is LQKENI. Trimming pared 3 bases from V and 0 bases from J, leaving 11 bases between. The CDR3 nucleotides read TGTGCCAGCTCACCCTCCCCAGAATTGAACACTGAAGCTTTCTTT. This translates into CASSPSPELNTEAFF.

This chain uses TRBV19 with TRBJ2-7; 8 nucleotides align to TRBD1. The V gene end was trimmed by 3 bases and the J gene end by 2 bases; junction bases not matched to a gene: 3. This CDR3 contains 14 residues. Looked up from germline, CDR1 is LNHDA and CDR2 is SQIVND (reference sequence). The CDR3 loop reads CASSMGGQAYEQYF. The CDR3 coding sequence is TGTGCCAGTAGTATGGGGGGACAGGCCTACGAGCAGTACTTC.